This TCR beta chain was retrieved from a study of cytomegalovirus exposure and HLA in healthy donors. PCR amplification relied on 60 Vbeta primers (plus 13 Jbeta primers). Clones were read by immunoSEQ multiplex PCR, and TCRdb kept only the in-frame ones, dropping some. The sample contains over 150,000 clones, around 80% of which appear only once. The V gene lost 3 bases and the J gene lost 0 bases, with 10 bases spanning the gap. Germline CDR1 reads SGHNT; CDR2 reads YYREEE (reference sequence). The CDR3 has 16 residues. Concerning this clone itself: Its cognate antigen is unknown.

Findings and caveats of the study: TCR beta chains numbering about 160 were designated cytomegalovirus-associated.

The chain employs TRBV5-4 and TRBJ1-6; D unclear. The receptor comes from a woman between 45 and 65 years old in good health and CMV-seropositive. Sequencing was performed on PBMCs. CDR3: CASSWRSDSYNSPLHF. The CDR3 nucleotides read TGTGCCAGCAGCTGGAGGAGCGACTCCTATAATTCACCCCTCCACTTT. Using reference TRBV5-4 and TRBJ1-6 for the parts outside the CDR3, the full variable domain is ETGVTQSPTHLIKTRGQQVTLRCSSQSGHNTVSWYQQALGQGPQFIFQYYREEENGRGNFPPRFSGLQFPNYSSELNVNALELDDSALYLCASSWRSDSYNSPLHFGNGTRLTVT.